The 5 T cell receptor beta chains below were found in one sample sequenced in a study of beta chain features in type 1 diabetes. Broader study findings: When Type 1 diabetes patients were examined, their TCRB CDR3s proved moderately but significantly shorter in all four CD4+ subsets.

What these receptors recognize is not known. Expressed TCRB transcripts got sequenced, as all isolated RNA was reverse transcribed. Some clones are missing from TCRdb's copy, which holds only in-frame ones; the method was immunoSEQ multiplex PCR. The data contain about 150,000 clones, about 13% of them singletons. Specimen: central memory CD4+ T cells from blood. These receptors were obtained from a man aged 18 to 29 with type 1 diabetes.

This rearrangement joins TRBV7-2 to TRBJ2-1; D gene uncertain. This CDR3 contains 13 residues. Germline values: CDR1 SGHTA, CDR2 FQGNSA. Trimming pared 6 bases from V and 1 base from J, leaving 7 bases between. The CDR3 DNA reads TGTGCCAGCAGTTCCAGGTCCTACAATGAGCAGTTCTTC. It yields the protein CASSSRSYNEQFF. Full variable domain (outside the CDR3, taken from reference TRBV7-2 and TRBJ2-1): GAGVSQSPSNKVTEKGKDVELRCDPISGHTALYWYRQSLGQGLEFLIYFQGNSAPDKSGLPSDRFSAERTGGSVSTLTIQRTQQEDSAVYLCASSSRSYNEQFFGPGTRLTVL.

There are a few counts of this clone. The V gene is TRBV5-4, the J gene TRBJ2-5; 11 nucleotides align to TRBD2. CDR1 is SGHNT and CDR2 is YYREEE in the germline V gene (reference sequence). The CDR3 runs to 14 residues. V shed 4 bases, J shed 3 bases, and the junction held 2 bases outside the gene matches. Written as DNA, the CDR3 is TGTGCCAGCAGCCAGACTAGCGGGGAAGAGACCCAGTACTTC. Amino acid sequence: CASSQTSGEETQYF.

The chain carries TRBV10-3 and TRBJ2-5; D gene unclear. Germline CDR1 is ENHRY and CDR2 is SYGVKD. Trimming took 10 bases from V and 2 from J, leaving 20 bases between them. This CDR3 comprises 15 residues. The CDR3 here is CATSPMAVKQETQYF. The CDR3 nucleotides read TGTGCCACCAGCCCCATGGCAGTAAAACAAGAGACCCAGTACTTC.

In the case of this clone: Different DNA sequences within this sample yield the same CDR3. The CDR3 DNA follows: TGTGCCAGCAGCCCTCGGGGAACCACAGATACGCAGTATTTT. It translates to CASSPRGTTDTQYF. The rearrangement joins TRBV11-3 to TRBJ2-3, with D maybe TRBD2 (5 bases). The V gene lost 5 bases and the J gene lost 2 bases, with 11 bases spanning the gap. Germline CDR1 SGHNT, CDR2 YENEEA. This CDR3 is 14 amino acids long.

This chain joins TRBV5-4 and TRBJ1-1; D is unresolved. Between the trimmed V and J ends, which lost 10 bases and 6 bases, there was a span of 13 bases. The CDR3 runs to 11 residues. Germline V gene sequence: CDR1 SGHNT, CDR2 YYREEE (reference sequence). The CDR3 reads CALRVGSEAFF. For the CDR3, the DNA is TGTGCCCTTAGGGTGGGATCTGAAGCTTTCTTT. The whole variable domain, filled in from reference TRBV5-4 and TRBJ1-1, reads ETGVTQSPTHLIKTRGQQVTLRCSSQSGHNTVSWYQQALGQGPQFIFQYYREEENGRGNFPPRFSGLQFPNYSSELNVNALELDDSALYLCALRVGSEAFFGQGTRLTVV.